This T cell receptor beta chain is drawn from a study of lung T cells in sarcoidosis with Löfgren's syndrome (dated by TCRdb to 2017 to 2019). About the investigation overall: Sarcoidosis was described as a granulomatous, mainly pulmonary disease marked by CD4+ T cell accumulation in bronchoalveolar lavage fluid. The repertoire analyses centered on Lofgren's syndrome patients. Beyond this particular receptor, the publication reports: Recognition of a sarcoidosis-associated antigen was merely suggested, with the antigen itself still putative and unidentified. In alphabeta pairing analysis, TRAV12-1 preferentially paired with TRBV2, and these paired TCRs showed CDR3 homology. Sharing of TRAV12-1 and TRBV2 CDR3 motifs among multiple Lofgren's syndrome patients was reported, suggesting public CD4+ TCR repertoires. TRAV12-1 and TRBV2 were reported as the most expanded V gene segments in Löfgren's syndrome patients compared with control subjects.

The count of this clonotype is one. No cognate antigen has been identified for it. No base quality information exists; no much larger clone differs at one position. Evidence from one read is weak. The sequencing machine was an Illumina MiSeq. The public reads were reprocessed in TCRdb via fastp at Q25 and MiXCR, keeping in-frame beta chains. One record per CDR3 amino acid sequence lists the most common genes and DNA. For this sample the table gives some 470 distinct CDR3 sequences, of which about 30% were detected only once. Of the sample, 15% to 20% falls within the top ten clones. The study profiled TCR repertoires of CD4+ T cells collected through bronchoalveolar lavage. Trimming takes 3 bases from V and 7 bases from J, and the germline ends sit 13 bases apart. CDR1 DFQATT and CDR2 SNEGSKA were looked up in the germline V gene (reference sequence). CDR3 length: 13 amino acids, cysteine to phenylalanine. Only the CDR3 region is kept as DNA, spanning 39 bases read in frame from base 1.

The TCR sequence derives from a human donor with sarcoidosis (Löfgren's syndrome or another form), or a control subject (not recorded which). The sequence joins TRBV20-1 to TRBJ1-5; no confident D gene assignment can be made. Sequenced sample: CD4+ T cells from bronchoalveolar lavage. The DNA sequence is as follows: TGCAGTGCTAGCACGGGCGAGGTGCAGCCCCAGCATTTT. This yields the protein CSASTGEVQPQHF.